Given below is one TCR beta chain in context. The clone's antigen remains unknown. It has no much larger one-base neighbor in the sample; base qualities were not kept. The cohort comprised fewer than 700 healthy bone marrow donors. At the time of sampling, every cohort member was nominally healthy, though immune exposures that went unrecorded were likely present. The donor tested CMV seropositive and was one of the 289 seropositive cohort members. Each donor provided a peripheral blood sample, and peripheral blood mononuclear cells were used for TCR beta sequencing. The Qiagen DNeasy Blood Extraction Kit was used to extract genomic DNA from the blood cell samples. The library was produced with the immunoSEQ multiplex PCR assay. For the multiplex PCR, a mixture combining 60 forward primers for TCR Vbeta segments and 13 reverse primers for TCR Jbeta segments was used. The CDR3 region of rearranged TCR beta genes was amplified from genomic DNA by a multiplex PCR assay. The amplified TCR beta libraries were sequenced on the Illumina HiSeq System as 87-base-pair reads. The study's own analysis went as follows. A later analysis tallied 75 million to 85 million unique TCR beta chains across the 610 or so repertoires, and about 12 million of those chains were shared by two or more donors. To remove PCR and sequencing errors, raw reads were error-corrected and collapsed into unique sequences using a nearest-neighbor algorithm that merged closely related sequences. Alignment of CDR3 sequences to IMGT reference sequences was used to assign V, D and J gene segments. For a sequence to be retained, a match of at least six nucleotides to both a V gene segment and a J gene segment was required. A rearrangement was called productive if the CDR3 had no stop codons and remained in frame with V and J, and every other rearrangement was called non-productive. Following IMGT convention, CDR3 was defined as the stretch from the second conserved V-encoded cysteine up to the conserved J-encoded phenylalanine. In an earlier analysis of approximately 500 of the donors, sequences lacking an unambiguous match to a single V gene segment were excluded. In an earlier analysis of approximately 590 of the donors, V segments were called functional above 56.7% productive rearrangements and were called segregating when the between-donor standard deviation exceeded 5%. To diagnose cytomegalovirus status from the catalog of TCR beta chain sequences, a statistical classification framework was built. V and J gene assignment, in a later analysis, came from comparing TCR nucleotide sequences with IMGT/GENE-DB human TR gene sequences. In a later analysis, CDR3 sequences and most-parsimonious VDJ recombination scenarios were assigned using the TCRdist pipeline. In a later analysis, each TCR beta chain was defined by its CDR3 amino acid sequence together with its V-gene family, and reads lacking a unique V-gene family were excluded. In a later analysis, fewer than 600 highly shared, low-generation-probability nucleotide sequences were removed to address suspected cross-contamination and a sequencing artifact. A later analysis calculated a clonal expansion index for each public chain from normalized within-repertoire ranks of inferred template counts. A later analysis computed generation probabilities with a VDJ recombination model fitted to out-of-frame rearrangements, and checked the results against IGoR. In a later analysis, hypergeometric tests were used to score TCR-TCR, TCR-HLA and TCR-CMV co-occurrence, with a repertoire-size bias correction applied to TCR pairs. False discovery rates were estimated in a later analysis by permuting HLA or CMV assignments 20 times. A later analysis grouped co-occurring TCRs with DBSCAN, adding TCRdist sequence similarity when clustering within HLA-allele-positive subsets. For co-occurrence clustering, repertoires with fewer than 30,000 or more than 120,000 public chains were excluded, along with four or five repertoires with anomalous nucleotide sharing. Not all clones reach the TCRdb copy of this immuneACCESS table, which keeps in-frame sequences only. Checked studies attribute under half of the gap to unresolved V genes and leave the rest unexplained. That table gives V, J and clone size, and the DNA gave D and trimming. Present in this sample are 93,000 or so clones, around three quarters of which were seen just once. The ten most abundant clones make up 4% of the sample.

This specimen comes from a study of cytomegalovirus exposure and HLA in healthy donors listed by TCRdb under 2017. A note on the overall study: According to an earlier analysis of 587 of the donors, some 170 million T cells yielded some 120 million unique TCR beta sequences and approximately 300 Gb of sequence data. Around 300 gigabases of sequencing data and approximately 85 million unique TCR sequences were included in an early release covering about 620 HLA-typed donors. Among the roughly 400 genotyped donors, approximately 81% belonged to the genetic ancestry cluster associated with self-reported Caucasian donors. The study was designed to test whether signatures of past pathogen exposure could be identified by cataloging public T cell receptors. Using immunosequencing, the study profiled T cell repertoires from 500 to 800 subjects and related those repertoires to cytomegalovirus serostatus. In addition to the first cohort of 666 subjects, a separate validation cohort of approximately 120 different subjects was used. To predict cytomegalovirus infection status, the study brought together high-throughput TCR immunosequencing, statistical association of individual TCRs with disease status, and machine learning. To study patterns of TCR occurrence, a later analysis re-analyzed previously published TCR beta repertoires from under 750 donors and added high-resolution HLA genotyping. The later analysis used no new phenotypic data to find candidate immune exposures, relying instead on TCR beta sequences and their occurrence across donors. An earlier analysis of several hundred of the donors used high-throughput TCR beta sequencing to judge whether each TCR beta V gene segment behaved as functional or pseudogenic. Donor age, sex, ethnicity and CMV serostatus were compiled together with the repertoire data. Genome-wide SNP genotypes for about 55% of the 666 donors were used in a later genetic analysis, which treated that subset as a discovery cohort. All discovery cohort repertoires had been generated on a single sequencing platform. HLA typing covered class I and class II loci at four-digit resolution. The number of donors typed differed by locus, with roughly 629-640 for A, B, C, DRB1 and DQB1, roughly 520 for DQA1, 600 to 610 for DPA1, and around 450 for DPB1. Five DR-DQ haplotypes were handled as single units for association and clustering because linkage in the cohort was strong. On average, around 200,000 unique TCR beta nucleotide sequences were sequenced per donor among a few hundred genotyped donors of the cohort, with roughly 19% of those sequences being non-productive.

Results the study describes overall, beyond this receptor: A later analysis reported that several top co-occurrence clusters appeared linked to parvovirus B19, influenza, CMV and Epstein-Barr virus. Immune exposure information for the cohort was limited to CMV serostatus. HLA typing was unavailable for some donors at each locus, so association tests used only the typed subset. A group of highly shared sequence variants was considered likely to be a technical artifact of the sequencing pipeline. A further reported finding was that TCR beta sequences accurately predicted the HLA-A and HLA-B alleles for most subjects in the first cohort. A later genetic analysis associated a missense DCLRE1C variant with V-gene and J-gene trimming of TCR beta chains, and an independent cohort replicated the association. In a later genetic analysis, fewer N-insertions in productive TCRs were reported among donors in an Asian-associated ancestry cluster than the approximately 630-donor mean. This cohort had only TCR beta chains sequenced, and the lack of alpha or paired-chain data limited which features could be detected. The authors suggested that the approach could potentially be extended to other disease states and immunological phenotypes. Sequencing depth was assumed to be roughly uniform across donors in the presence/absence analyses, though that assumption may not hold. In a later analysis, HLA-associated TCR beta chains were found to be more clonally expanded and to have lower generation probabilities than equally common non-associated chains. In a later analysis, most CMV-associated TCR beta chains were found to appear HLA-restricted, with HLA associations seemingly driven largely by CMV exposure. The 87-base-pair reads could not distinguish some IMGT-functional V segments, including TRBV6-2 and TRBV6-3, so those segments were excluded. Linkage disequilibrium might explain the correlated functional status among segregating V segments, but an unknown experimental factor could not be excluded. A later analysis associated about 17,000 TCR beta sequences with specific HLA alleles at a false discovery rate of 0.05. When HLA alleles, especially DR and DQ, strongly co-occurred, TCR associations were difficult to assign to individual alleles. In both the original and validation cohorts, the classifier was reported to diagnose cytomegalovirus status with high specificity and sensitivity. The earlier analysis of around 600 of the donors excluded 15 to 20 rarely observed V segments, including chromosome 9 orphons, because counts were too low. In a later analysis, the rate of TCR association differed among HLA loci, with DRB1 alleles having the most associated TCRs and HLA-C alleles having the fewest. A total of around 150 TCR beta chains were listed by the study as associated with cytomegalovirus. Most TCR sequences were observed very rarely across donors, whereas some public TCRs were present in many individuals. In vitro tests confirmed that a few of the cytomegalovirus-associated TCR beta chains recognize cytomegalovirus antigens. Broadly in line with IMGT annotations, most TCR beta V segments showed up in productive rearrangements about 90% or about 30% of the time in an earlier analysis of several hundred of the donors.

Inclusive of the bounding cysteine and phenylalanine, the CDR3 is 18 residues long. Only the CDR3 portion is preserved as DNA: 54 bases, with reading frame beginning at the first base. V loses 1 base at its end and J loses 7 bases; junction bases beyond the gene matches: 13. CDR1 LNHNV and CDR2 YYDKDF are derived from the germline V gene (reference sequence). This receptor was obtained from a man in his fifties in good health and CMV-seropositive. Sequenced: PBMCs. This chain is built from TRBV15 and TRBJ1-4; 9 junctional bases match TRBD1. The CDR3 sequence is CATSRGKGQGAESEKLFF. The DNA reads as follows: TGTGCCACCAGCAGAGGGAAGGGACAGGGAGCAGAAAGTGAAAAACTGTTTTTT.